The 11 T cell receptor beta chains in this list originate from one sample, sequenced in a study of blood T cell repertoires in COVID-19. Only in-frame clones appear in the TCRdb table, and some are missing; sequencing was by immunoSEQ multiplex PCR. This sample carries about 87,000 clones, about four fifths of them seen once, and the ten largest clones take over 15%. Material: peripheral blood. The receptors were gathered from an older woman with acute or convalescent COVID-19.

This chain's CDR3 is CASTKQGNTEAFF. Written as DNA, the CDR3 is TGCGCCAGCACCAAACAGGGTAACACTGAAGCTTTCTTT. The V and J genes are TRBV5-1 and TRBJ1-1; maybe TRBD1 (6 bases). Trimming took off 6 bases at V and 2 bases at J, with 11 bases between the two ends. There are 13 residues in the CDR3. The germline gives CDR1 SGHRS, CDR2 YFSETQ.

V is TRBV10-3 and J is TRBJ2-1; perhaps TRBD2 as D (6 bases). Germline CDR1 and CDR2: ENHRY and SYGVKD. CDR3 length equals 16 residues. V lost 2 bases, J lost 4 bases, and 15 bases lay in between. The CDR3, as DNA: TGTGCCATCAGTGAGCCGGGAAGCGGGTTGTACAATGAGCAGTTCTTC. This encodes CAISEPGSGLYNEQFF.

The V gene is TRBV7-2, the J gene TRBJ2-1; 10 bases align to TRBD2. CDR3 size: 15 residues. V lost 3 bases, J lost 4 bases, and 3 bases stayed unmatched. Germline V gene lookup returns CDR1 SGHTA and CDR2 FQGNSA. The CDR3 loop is CASSLLAGVYNEQFF. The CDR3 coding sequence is TGTGCCAGCAGCTTGCTAGCGGGGGTGTACAATGAGCAGTTCTTC.

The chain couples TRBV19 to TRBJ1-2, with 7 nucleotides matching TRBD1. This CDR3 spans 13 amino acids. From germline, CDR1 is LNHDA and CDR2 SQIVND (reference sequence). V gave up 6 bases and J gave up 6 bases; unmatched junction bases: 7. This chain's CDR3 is CASRTGTDDGYTF. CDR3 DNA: TGTGCCAGTAGGACGGGGACAGATGATGGCTACACCTTC.

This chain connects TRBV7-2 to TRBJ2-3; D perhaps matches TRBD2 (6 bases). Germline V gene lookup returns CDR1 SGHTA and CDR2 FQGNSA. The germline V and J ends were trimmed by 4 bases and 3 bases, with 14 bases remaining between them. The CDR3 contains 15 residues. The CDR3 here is CASSSGVYVTDTQYF. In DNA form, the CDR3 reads TGTGCCAGCAGCTCGGGAGTTTATGTAACAGATACGCAGTATTTT.

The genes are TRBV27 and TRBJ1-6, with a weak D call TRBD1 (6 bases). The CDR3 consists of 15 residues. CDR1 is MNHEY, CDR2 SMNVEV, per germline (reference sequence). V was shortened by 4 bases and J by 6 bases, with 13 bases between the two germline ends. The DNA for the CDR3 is TGTGCCAGCAGTTCCCTCGACAGGATTAATTCACCCCTCCACTTT. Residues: CASSSLDRINSPLHF.

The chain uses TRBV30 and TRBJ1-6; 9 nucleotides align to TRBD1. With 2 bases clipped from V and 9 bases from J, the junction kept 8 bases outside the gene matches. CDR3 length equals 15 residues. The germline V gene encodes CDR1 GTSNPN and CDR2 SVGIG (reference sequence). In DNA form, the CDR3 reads TGTGCCTGGAGTTCCCCGGGGACAGGGAGTTCACCCCTCCACTTT. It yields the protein CAWSSPGTGSSPLHF.

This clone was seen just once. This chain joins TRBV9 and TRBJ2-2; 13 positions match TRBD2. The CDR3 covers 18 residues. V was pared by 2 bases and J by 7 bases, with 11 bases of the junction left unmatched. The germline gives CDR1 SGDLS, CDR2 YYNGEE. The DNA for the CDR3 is TGTGCCAGCAGCGTCGGACTAGCGGGGGCACCGGGGGTCGGGGAGCTGTTTTTT. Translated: CASSVGLAGAPGVGELFF.

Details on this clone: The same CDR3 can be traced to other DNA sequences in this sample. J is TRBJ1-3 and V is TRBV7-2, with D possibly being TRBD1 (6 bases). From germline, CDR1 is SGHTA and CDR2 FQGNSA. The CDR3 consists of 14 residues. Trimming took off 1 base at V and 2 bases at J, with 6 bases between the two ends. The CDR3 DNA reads TGTGCCAGCAGCTTAGACAGGGCTGGAAACACCATATATTTT. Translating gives CASSLDRAGNTIYF.

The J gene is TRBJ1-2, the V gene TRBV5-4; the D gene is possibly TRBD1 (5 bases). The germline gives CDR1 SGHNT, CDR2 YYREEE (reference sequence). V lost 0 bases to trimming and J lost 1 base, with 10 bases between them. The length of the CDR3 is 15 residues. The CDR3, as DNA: TGTGCCAGCAGCTTGGGGGCAGGGTATAACTATGGCTACACCTTC. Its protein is CASSLGAGYNYGYTF. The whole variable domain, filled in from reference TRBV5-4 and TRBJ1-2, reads ETGVTQSPTHLIKTRGQQVTLRCSSQSGHNTVSWYQQALGQGPQFIFQYYREEENGRGNFPPRFSGLQFPNYSSELNVNALELDDSALYLCASSLGAGYNYGYTFGSGTRLTVV.

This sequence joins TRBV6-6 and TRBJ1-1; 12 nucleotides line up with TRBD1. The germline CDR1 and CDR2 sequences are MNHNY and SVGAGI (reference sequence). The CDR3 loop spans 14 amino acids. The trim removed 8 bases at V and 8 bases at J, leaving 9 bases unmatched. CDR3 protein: CASGTGGDLGEAFF. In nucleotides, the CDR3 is TGTGCCAGCGGGACAGGGGGCGATTTAGGAGAAGCTTTCTTT.